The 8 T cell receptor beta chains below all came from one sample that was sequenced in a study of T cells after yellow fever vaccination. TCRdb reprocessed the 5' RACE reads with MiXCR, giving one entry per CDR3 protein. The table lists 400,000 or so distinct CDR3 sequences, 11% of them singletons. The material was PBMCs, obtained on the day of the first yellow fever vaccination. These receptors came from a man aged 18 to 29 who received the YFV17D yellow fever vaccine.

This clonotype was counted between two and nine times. CDR3 DNA: TGCGCCAGCAGCCAAGTGGTAGCGGGGGTTCCGACCTACGAGCAGTACTTC. Translating gives CASSQVVAGVPTYEQYF. This sequence joins TRBV4-1 and TRBJ2-7, with 9 bases that match TRBD2. Germline V gene lookup returns CDR1 MGHRA and CDR2 YSYEKL. This CDR3 has 17 amino acids. Trimming took 1 base from V and 2 from J; bases not matched to a gene: 9.

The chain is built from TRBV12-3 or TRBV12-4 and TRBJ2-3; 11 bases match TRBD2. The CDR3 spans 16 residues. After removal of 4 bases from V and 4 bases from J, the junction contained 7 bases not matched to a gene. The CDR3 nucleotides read TGTGCCAGCAGTTCCGGGCTAGCGGGGGGAGCAGATACGCAGTATTTT. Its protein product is CASSSGLAGGADTQYF.

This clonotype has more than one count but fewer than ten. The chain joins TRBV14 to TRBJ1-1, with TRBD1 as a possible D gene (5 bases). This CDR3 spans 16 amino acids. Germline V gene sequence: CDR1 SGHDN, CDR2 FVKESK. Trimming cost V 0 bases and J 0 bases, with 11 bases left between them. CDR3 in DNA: TGTGCCAGCAGCCAAGACCCAGGGACCATGAACACTGAAGCTTTCTTT. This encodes CASSQDPGTMNTEAFF.

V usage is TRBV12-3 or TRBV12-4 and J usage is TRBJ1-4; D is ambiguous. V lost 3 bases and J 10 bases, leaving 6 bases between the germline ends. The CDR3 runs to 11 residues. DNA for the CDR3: TGTGCCAGCAGTTTGTGGGGAAAACTGTTTTTT. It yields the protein CASSLWGKLFF.

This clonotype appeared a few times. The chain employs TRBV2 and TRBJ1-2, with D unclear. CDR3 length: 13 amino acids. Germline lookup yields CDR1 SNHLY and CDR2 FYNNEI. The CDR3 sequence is CVSAPAPAGGYTF. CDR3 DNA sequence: TGTGTCTCAGCACCGGCCCCGGCGGGCGGCTACACCTTC.

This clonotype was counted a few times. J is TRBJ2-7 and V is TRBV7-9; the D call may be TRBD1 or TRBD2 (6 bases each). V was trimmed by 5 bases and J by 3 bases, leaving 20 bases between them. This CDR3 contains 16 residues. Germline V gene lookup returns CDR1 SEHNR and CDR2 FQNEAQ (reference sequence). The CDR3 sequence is CASSPRFRGGIYEQYF. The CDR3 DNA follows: TGTGCCAGCAGCCCCCGGTTTAGAGGGGGGATCTACGAGCAGTACTTC.

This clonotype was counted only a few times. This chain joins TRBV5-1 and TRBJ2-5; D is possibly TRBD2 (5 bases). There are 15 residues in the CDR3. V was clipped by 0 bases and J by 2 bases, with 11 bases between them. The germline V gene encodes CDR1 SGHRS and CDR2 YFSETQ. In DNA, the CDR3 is TGCGCCAGCAGCTTGGCCCCCCCGGGACAAGAGACCCAGTACTTC. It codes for CASSLAPPGQETQYF. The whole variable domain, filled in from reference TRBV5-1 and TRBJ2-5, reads KAGVTQTPRYLIKTRGQQVTLSCSPISGHRSVSWYQQTPGQGLQFLFEYFSETQRNKGNFPGRFSGRQFSNSRSEMNVSTLELGDSALYLCASSLAPPGQETQYFGPGTRLLVL.

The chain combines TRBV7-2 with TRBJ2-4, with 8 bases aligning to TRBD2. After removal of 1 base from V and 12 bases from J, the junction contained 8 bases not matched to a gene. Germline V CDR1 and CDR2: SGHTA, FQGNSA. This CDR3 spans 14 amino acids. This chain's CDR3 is CASSLGRGGGNQYF. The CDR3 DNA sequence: TGTGCCAGCAGCTTAGGACGGGGCGGGGGGAATCAGTACTTC.